Here is one TCR beta chain with its context. No cognate antigen has been identified for it. Base quality data are lacking; no much larger clone is found one base away. What this sample's treatment or condition label stands for: oral pan-JAK inhibitor, 5-10 mg twice daily. Lesional scalp punch biopsies and peripheral blood were collected from alopecia areata patients. After PBMCs were isolated by density centrifugation and stained for CD3, CD4 and CD8, a FACSAria was used to sort CD4+ and CD8+ T cells. The source of the sample is a study of CD8+ T cells in alopecia areata (dated by TCRdb to 2016 to 2019). Background on the whole study: Treated patients were enrolled in an open-label pilot trial of oral tofacitinib, 5 to 10 mg twice daily, for moderate-to-severe alopecia areata. Tofacitinib was administered for 6 to 18 months, and 6 months of follow-up off drug were then conducted to assess delayed response and recurrence. Disease severity in treated patients was measured with the SALT score, which quantifies the percentage of affected scalp surface area. The study used high-throughput TCRbeta sequencing to examine T cell clonal expansion in alopecia areata, in both the C3H/HeJ mouse model and human patients. On the human side, TCRbeta sequencing was run on scalp tissue and on sorted CD4+ and CD8+ peripheral blood T cells from healthy controls and from alopecia areata patients with either patchy or totalis/universalis disease. Biopsies were taken from tofacitinib-treated patients at baseline and again at 4 and 24 weeks into treatment, and several of those patients also had a later scalp biopsy. Clonality in the scalp was compared among normal scalp (n=4), patchy alopecia areata scalp (n=8), and alopecia totalis/universalis scalp (n=8). The RNA source kit depended on sample type: the PAXgene miRNA kit for fixed scalp, the miRNeasy kit for PBMCs, and the RNeasy kit for mouse skin. immunoSEQ multiplex PCR using 35 Vbeta forward primers and 13 Jbeta reverse primers was used to amplify TCRbeta CDR3 regions. Here is what the overall study found, with its caveats: During tofacitinib treatment, many expanded lesional clones stuck around in both scalp and blood, and this persistence may partly explain why relapse happens after treatment is stopped. TCR sequences shared between patients were less clear than in mice, possibly partly because of HLA diversity in the patient population. Tofacitinib significantly lowered scalp clonality and the number of expanded CD8+ clones among the top 100 scalp clones. Because the treated cohort was small and had only one nonresponder, larger studies are needed to examine links between baseline CD8+ expansion and response. Lesional scalp, especially in alopecia totalis/universalis, showed higher clonality and more expanded CD8+ clones than normal scalp, suggesting antigenic drive. Unlike mouse skin, where gammadelta T cells dominate, normal human skin contains resident alphabeta T cells that get sequenced too, which complicates analysis of the scalp TCR repertoire.

The trim is 0 bases for V and 5 bases for J, with a gap of 18 bases between the germline ends. CDR1 SGDLS and CDR2 YYNGEE were looked up in the germline V gene. Including cysteine and phenylalanine, the CDR3 has 16 amino acids. The retained sequence is limited to the CDR3, 48 bases, with the frame set at the first base. The library came from the immunoSEQ multiplex PCR assay. RNA was extracted from all samples and reverse transcribed into cDNA as template for TCR sequencing. First-strand cDNA was synthesized with SuperScript III using a 2:1 mix of oligo-dT and random hexamers. Amplification bias was assessed with a synthetic immune receptor repertoire, and residual bias was removed computationally. Per the authors' processing: Raw reads were preprocessed to remove errors, and CDR3 was defined according to IMGT conventions as the region from the conserved cysteine to phenylalanine. Clonality was computed by normalizing Shannon entropy by log2 of the number of productive unique TCRs and subtracting the result from 1. CD4 or CD8 identity of scalp clones was inferred by cross-referencing scalp TCRbeta sequences with sorted blood CD4 and CD8 repertoires. The immuneACCESS repertoire file appears here via TCRdb, limited to in-frame rearrangements. These files lack a portion of the clones; in checked studies, under half of the deficit traces to unresolved V genes, and the cause of the others is not known. V, J and clone size are taken as reported in that table, and D and trimming were inferred from the DNA itself. Across this sample there are 95,000 to 110,000 clones, with 85% to 90% seen only once. Together, the top ten hold around 10% of the sample.

The clonotype was recovered from a human donor with alopecia areata. Here the chain combines TRBV9 and TRBJ2-7; the D gene is perhaps TRBD2, from 6 matching bases. The sequenced sample was CD8+ T cells sorted from blood, obtained at approximately week 30, from a patient treated with tofacitinib. The CDR3: CASSVGDGAGGDEQYF. The nucleotide sequence reads as follows: TGTGCCAGCAGCGTAGGGGACGGCGCCGGAGGGGACGAGCAGTACTTC.